This TCR beta chain was profiled in a study of blood T cell repertoires in COVID-19. Study context: Samples representing acute and convalescent COVID-19 were sourced from the United States, Italy and Spain. From T cells, B-cell-depleted T cells, or PBMCs came the material, which was cDNA or gDNA.

This clone was recorded only once. The junction had 28 bases not matched to a gene; V was cut back by 6 bases and J by 6 bases. The length of the CDR3 is 20 residues. CDR1 is MNHNY, CDR2 SVGAGI, per germline (reference sequence). Patients from Seattle were sampled longitudinally, starting during active infection. In the authors' workflow: Using reference gene primer amplification, nucleated cell counts were estimated. Measured with immunoSEQ multiplex PCR; TCRdb has only the in-frame clones, and not every one. The D gene and trimming were derived from the DNA, and the V and J assignments and clone size from that table. The table lists about 160,000 clones, approximately 95% of them singletons.

Source material: peripheral blood. The origin of this receptor is a woman aged 60 to 75 with COVID-19, enrolled during active disease. The V call is TRBV6-6, the J call TRBJ1-2; 7 bases are shared with TRBD1. The CDR3: CASSTTQVVYKTGKKDGYTF. In nucleotides, the CDR3 is TGTGCCAGCAGCACGACCCAAGTTGTGTACAAGACAGGGAAAAAAGATGGCTACACCTTC.